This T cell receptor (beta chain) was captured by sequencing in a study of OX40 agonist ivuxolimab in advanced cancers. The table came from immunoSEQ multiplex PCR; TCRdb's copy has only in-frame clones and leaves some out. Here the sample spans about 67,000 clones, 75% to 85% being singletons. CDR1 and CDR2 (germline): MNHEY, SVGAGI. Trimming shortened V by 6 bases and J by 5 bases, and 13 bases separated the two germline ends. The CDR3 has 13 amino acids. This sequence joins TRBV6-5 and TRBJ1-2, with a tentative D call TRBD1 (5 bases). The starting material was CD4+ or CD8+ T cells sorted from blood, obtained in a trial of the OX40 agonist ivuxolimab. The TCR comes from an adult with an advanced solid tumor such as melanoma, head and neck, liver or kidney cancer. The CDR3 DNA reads TGTGCCAGCAGGGAGGGGCGCGATTATGGCTACACCTTC. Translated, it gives CASREGRDYGYTF.